This T cell receptor beta chain was sequenced during a study of blood T cell repertoires in COVID-19. About the study: The analysed material was cDNA or gDNA that came from T cells, B-cell-depleted T cells, or PBMCs.

This table comes from immunoSEQ multiplex PCR, and its TCRdb copy is limited to in-frame clones, with some not included. The sample has about 260,000 clones, roughly 85% seen once. The CDR3 is made up of 17 amino acids. J was trimmed by 1 base and V by 4 bases; bases with no gene match: 6. Looked up from germline, CDR1 is SGHRS and CDR2 is YFSETQ. This clone appeared many times. This TCR was sampled from a human donor in a cohort sampled during active COVID-19. Sequencing was done on a sample of peripheral blood. The genes are TRBV5-1 and TRBJ2-3; 13 positions agree with TRBD2. The CDR3 DNA reads TGCGCCAGCAGCCCGGGACTAGCGGGGATCCGCACAGATACGCAGTATTTT. The encoded protein is CASSPGLAGIRTDTQYF.